A single sample gave rise to the 13 T cell receptor beta chains below, sequenced in a study of blood T cell repertoires in COVID-19. Using immunoSEQ multiplex PCR, the repertoire was profiled, and TCRdb retains in-frame clones only, with some absent. The sample records 200,000 to 250,000 clones, roughly 89% being singletons. The source material was peripheral blood. The receptors here all came from a man aged 55-75 years who had recovered from COVID-19.

This sequence joins TRBV10-3 and TRBJ1-2; TRBD1 matches 7 bases. The CDR3 is made up of 13 amino acids. V dropped 5 bases and J dropped 7; count of bases not matched to a gene: 7. Germline V CDR1 and CDR2: ENHRY, SYGVKD. CDR3 DNA sequence: TGTGCCATCAGTATAACAGGGGCTAGTGGCTACACCTTC. As protein: CAISITGASGYTF.

This chain connects TRBV6-5 to TRBJ1-4; 8 positions match TRBD1. J lost 4 bases, V lost 10 bases, and 11 bases had no gene match. CDR3 length: 15 amino acids. In germline, CDR1 is MNHEY, CDR2 SVGAGI. CDR3 nucleotides: TGTGCCACCTCCTACCGGACAGGGCGTAATGAAAAACTGTTTTTT. Encoded protein: CATSYRTGRNEKLFF.

Notes on this clone: Germline and junction disagree at one end, which may indicate a read error. The CDR3 here is CASSPQVAGSGYTF. The CDR3 nucleotides are TGTGCCAGCTCCCCACAGGTTGCGGGGAGTGGCTACACCTTC. The rearrangement joins TRBV18 to TRBJ1-2; tentative D call: TRBD1 (5 bases). The CDR3 loop spans 14 amino acids. Germline V gene data show CDR1 as KGHSH and CDR2 as LQKENI.

The chain joins TRBV30 to TRBJ2-1; TRBD1 is a possible D gene (7 bases). The V gene's germline CDR1 is GTSNPN and CDR2 SVGIG (reference sequence). This CDR3 comprises 14 residues. Trimming left V 5 bases short and J 10 bases short, with 21 bases between. The CDR3 here is CAWVRDRPPREQFF. For the CDR3, the DNA is TGTGCCTGGGTGCGGGACAGACCACCCCGGGAGCAGTTCTTC. Looking up the rest from reference TRBV30 and TRBJ2-1 gives the full variable domain: SQTIHQWPATLVQPVGSPLSLECTVEGTSNPNLYWYRQAAGRGLQLLFYSVGIGQISSEVPQNLSASRPQDRQFILSSKKLLLSDSGFYLCAWVRDRPPREQFFGPGTRLTVL.

The count of this clone is one. The chain employs TRBV7-7 and TRBJ1-5; 7 positions match TRBD1. V trimming: 1 base; J trimming: 9 bases; junction bases outside the gene matches: 12. Germline CDR1 and CDR2: SSHAT and FNYEAQ (reference sequence). CDR3 length equals 16 residues. DNA of the CDR3: TGTGCCAGCAGCTTAGGGTCCCCTGACAGGGTAAGGCCCCAGCATTTT. Amino acids: CASSLGSPDRVRPQHF.

This chain uses TRBV7-3 with TRBJ2-1; 8 bases are a match to TRBD2. The CDR3 runs 16 residues. Germline CDR1 is SGHTA and CDR2 is FQGTGA. V gave up 5 bases and J gave up 1 base; unmatched junction bases: 7. The CDR3 nucleotides are TGTGCCAGCAGCAGATTTACTAGCGGATCCTACAATGAGCAGTTCTTC. Amino acid sequence: CASSRFTSGSYNEQFF.

This sequence joins TRBV3-1 (or the pseudogene TRBV3-2) and TRBJ2-7; D is ambiguous. Between the trimmed V and J ends, which lost 4 bases and 4 bases, there was a span of 5 bases. Germline CDR1 reads LGHDT; CDR2 reads YNNKEL (reference sequence). This CDR3 comprises 11 residues. The CDR3 nucleotides are TGTGCCAGCAGCCGCGCTTACGAGCAGTACTTC. Protein product: CASSRAYEQYF.

For the CDR3, the DNA is TGTGCCAGCAGTTCCGGGACTTCGAGCTCCTACAATGAGCAGTTCTTC. Translating gives CASSSGTSSSYNEQFF. The chain couples TRBV6-5 to TRBJ2-1, with D possibly TRBD2 on 6 matching bases. Germline lookup yields CDR1 MNHEY and CDR2 SVGAGI. The CDR3 extends over 16 amino acids. V lost 4 bases and J 0 bases, leaving 13 bases between the germline ends.

The V and J genes are TRBV5-1 and TRBJ1-4, with D perhaps TRBD1 (5 bases). Trimming pared 8 bases from V and 8 bases from J, leaving 16 bases between. Germline V gene lookup returns CDR1 SGHRS and CDR2 YFSETQ. This CDR3 spans 13 amino acids. The CDR3 reads CASAQVSGEKLFF. For the CDR3, the DNA is TGCGCCAGTGCACAGGTTTCAGGAGAAAAACTGTTTTTT.

The chain joins TRBV7-7 to TRBJ2-7; 12 bases agree with TRBD2. The germline V gene has CDR1 SSHAT and CDR2 FNYEAQ (reference sequence). With V trimmed by 1 base and J by 5 bases, 6 bases remained unmatched. The CDR3 spans 16 residues. CDR3 region: CASSLGLAGASHEQYF. For the CDR3, the DNA is TGTGCCAGCAGCTTAGGACTAGCGGGGGCCTCTCACGAGCAGTACTTC.

The rearrangement links TRBV5-4 to TRBJ1-4, with unresolved D. The V end was cut by 2 bases, the J end by 3 bases, with 11 bases between. In germline, CDR1 is SGHNT, CDR2 YYREEE (reference sequence). The CDR3 loop spans 15 amino acids. CDR3 DNA: TGTGCCAGCAGCTTAGAGGTCCAATCTAATGAAAAACTGTTTTTT. It is translated as CASSLEVQSNEKLFF.

A single count supports this clone. V and J are TRBV19 and TRBJ1-1, with a weak D call TRBD1 (5 bases). Germline V gene lookup returns CDR1 LNHDA and CDR2 SQIVND (reference sequence). The V gene lost 3 bases and the J gene lost 1 base, with 15 bases spanning the gap. The CDR3 length is 16 residues. The CDR3: CASSMSWGNPNTEAFF. The CDR3 region has the DNA TGTGCCAGTAGTATGAGTTGGGGCAACCCGAACACTGAAGCTTTCTTT.

The chain combines TRBV20-1 with TRBJ2-1, with TRBD2 matching over 9 bases. The CDR3 has 14 residues. In germline, CDR1 is DFQATT, CDR2 SNEGSKA (reference sequence). The trim removed 3 bases at V and 8 bases at J, leaving 8 bases unmatched. CDR3 bases: TGCAGTGCTAGTGGCGGGGGGGCCTTCGATGAGCAGTTCTTC. This codes for CSASGGGAFDEQFF.